The present entry profiles one TCR beta chain with its context. What it recognizes is unknown. The data were obtained in a study of cytomegalovirus exposure and HLA in healthy donors. General observations from the study: The authors later linked a missense DCLRE1C variant to TCR beta V- and J-gene trimming. In the analysis, some V segments, TRBV6-2 and TRBV6-3 included, were excluded as indistinguishable. What a later analysis reportedly showed was that an Asian-associated ancestry cluster had fewer N-insertions than the approximately 700-donor mean. Earlier results showed most TCR beta V segments being productive about 87% or about 30% of the time.

In the PCR, 60 Vbeta and 13 Jbeta primers were used. The table came from immunoSEQ multiplex PCR; TCRdb's copy has only in-frame clones and leaves some out. Of around 200,000 clones detected, roughly 77% appear once; the ten largest clones hold about 4.4%. The CDR3 contains 16 residues. CDR1 and CDR2 from the germline V gene are KGHSH and LQKENI. Trimming cost V 3 bases and J 4 bases; bases outside gene matches: 9. This chain joins TRBV18 and TRBJ1-5; 7 nucleotides agree with TRBD1. The sequence was obtained from a young man in good health and CMV-seropositive. Sequencing was performed on PBMCs. The CDR3 is CASSPQPGQLNQPQHF. In nucleotides, the CDR3 is TGTGCCAGCTCACCCCAGCCGGGACAGCTTAATCAGCCCCAGCATTTT.